This TCR beta chain was profiled in a study of technical replicates of blood from a few donors. Generated by immunoSEQ multiplex PCR, the TCRdb table keeps only in-frame clones and is missing some. The sample yields 50,000 to 65,000 clones, around 92% seen once. Trimming left V 4 bases short and J 0 bases short, with 16 bases between. Germline V gives CDR1 MGHRA, CDR2 YSYEKL. This CDR3 spans 17 amino acids. The clonotype originates from a human donor in good health. Some clones in this sample may be carry-over from other donors' samples. The chain uses TRBV4-1 and TRBJ2-1, with TRBD2 as a possible D gene (5 bases). The sample was PBMCs. The CDR3, as DNA: TGCGCCAGCAGCCCACGTCGGGGAACTGGCTCCTACAATGAGCAGTTCTTC. Encoded protein: CASSPRRGTGSYNEQFF.